The clone carrying this T cell receptor (beta chain) showed up just once. Trimming removed 7 bases from V and 4 bases from J, with 11 bases in between. This CDR3 spans 12 amino acids. The germline V gene encodes CDR1 SGHRS and CDR2 YFSETQ. This record belongs to a study of blood T cell repertoires in COVID-19. Study as a whole: Material from acute and convalescent COVID-19 was sourced from the United States, Italy and Spain. Nucleic acid was either cDNA or gDNA, and it came from T cells, B-cell-depleted T cells, or PBMCs.

Original data processing: Reference gene primers were amplified, and this amplification served to estimate nucleated cell counts. Only in-frame clones appear in the TCRdb table, and some are missing; sequencing was by immunoSEQ multiplex PCR. V and J calls plus clone size are reproduced from that table; the DNA served to infer D and trimming. The repertoire has 200,000 to 250,000 clones, around 84% of them found once; the top ten carry approximately 5.1%. The sequence was collected from a woman in her sixties who had recovered from COVID-19. The V and J genes are TRBV5-1 and TRBJ1-2; no reliable D call. Sequencing was carried out using peripheral blood. The CDR3: CASSRGLYGYTF. The CDR3 bases are TGCGCCAGCTCTAGAGGGCTCTATGGCTACACCTTC.